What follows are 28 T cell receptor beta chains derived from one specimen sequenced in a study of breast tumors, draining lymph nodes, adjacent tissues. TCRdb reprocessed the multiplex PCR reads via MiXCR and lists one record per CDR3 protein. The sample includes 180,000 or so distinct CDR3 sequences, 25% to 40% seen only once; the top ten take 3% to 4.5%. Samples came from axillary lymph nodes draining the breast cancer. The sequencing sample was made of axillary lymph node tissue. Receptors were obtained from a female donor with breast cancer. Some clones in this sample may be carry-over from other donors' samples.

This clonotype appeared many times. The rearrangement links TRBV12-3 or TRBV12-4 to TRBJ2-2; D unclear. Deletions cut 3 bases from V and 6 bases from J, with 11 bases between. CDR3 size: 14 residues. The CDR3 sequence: CASSFRRESGELFF. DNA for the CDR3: TGTGCCAGCAGTTTTCGTAGAGAGTCCGGGGAGCTGTTTTTT.

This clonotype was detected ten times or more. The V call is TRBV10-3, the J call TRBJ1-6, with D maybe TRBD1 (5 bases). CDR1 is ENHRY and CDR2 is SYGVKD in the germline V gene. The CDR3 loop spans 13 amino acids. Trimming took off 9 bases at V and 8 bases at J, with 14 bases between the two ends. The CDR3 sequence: CAISGSPDSPLHF. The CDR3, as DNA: TGTGCCATATCAGGGTCCCCTGATTCACCCCTCCACTTT.

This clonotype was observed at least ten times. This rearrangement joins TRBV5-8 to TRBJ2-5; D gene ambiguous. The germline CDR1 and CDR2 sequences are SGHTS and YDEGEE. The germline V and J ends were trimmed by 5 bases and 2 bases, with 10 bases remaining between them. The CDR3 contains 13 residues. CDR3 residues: CASSTDEQETQYF. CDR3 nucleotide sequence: TGTGCCAGCAGTACTGATGAACAAGAGACCCAGTACTTC.

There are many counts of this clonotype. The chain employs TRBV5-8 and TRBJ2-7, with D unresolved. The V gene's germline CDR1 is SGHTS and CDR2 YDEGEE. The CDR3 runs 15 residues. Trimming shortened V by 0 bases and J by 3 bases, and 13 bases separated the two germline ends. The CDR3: CASSLAGLRNYEQYF. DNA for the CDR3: TGTGCCAGCAGCTTGGCCGGGCTACGAAACTACGAGCAGTACTTC.

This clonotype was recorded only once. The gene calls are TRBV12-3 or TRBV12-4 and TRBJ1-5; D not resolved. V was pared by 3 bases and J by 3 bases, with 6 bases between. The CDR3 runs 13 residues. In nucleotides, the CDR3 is TGTGCCAGCAGTTTGGGCTACAATCAGCCCCAGCATTTT. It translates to CASSLGYNQPQHF.

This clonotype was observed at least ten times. The CDR3 nucleotides read TGTGCCAGCAGTCCCGGACAATCCTACGAGCAGTACTTC. As protein: CASSPGQSYEQYF. The rearrangement links TRBV28 to TRBJ2-7, with a possible D match to TRBD1 (5 bases). Germline values: CDR1 MDHEN, CDR2 SYDVKM. The CDR3 runs to 13 residues. Trimming cost V 5 bases and J 1 base, with 9 bases left between them.

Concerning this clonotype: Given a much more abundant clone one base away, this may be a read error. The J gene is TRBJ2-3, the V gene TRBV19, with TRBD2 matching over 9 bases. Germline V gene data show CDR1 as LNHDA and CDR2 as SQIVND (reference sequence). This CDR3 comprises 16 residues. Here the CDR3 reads CAGSIRGSGSTGTQYF. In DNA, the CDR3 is TGTGCCGGTAGTATAAGGGGTAGCGGGAGCACAGGTACGCAGTATTTT.

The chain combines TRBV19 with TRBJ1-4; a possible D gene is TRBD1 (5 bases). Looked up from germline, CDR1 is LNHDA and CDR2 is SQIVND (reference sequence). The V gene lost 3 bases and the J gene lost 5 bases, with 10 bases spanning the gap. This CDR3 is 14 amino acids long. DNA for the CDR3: TGTGCCAGTAGTATGGGACGGAGAAATGAAAAACTGTTTTTT. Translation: CASSMGRRNEKLFF.

CDR3 sequence: CSAGAGQGFETQYF. The CDR3 nucleotides are TGCAGTGCTGGGGCGGGACAGGGGTTCGAGACCCAGTACTTC. The chain has TRBV20-1 and TRBJ2-5; 10 bases are shared with TRBD1. The CDR3 contains 14 residues. V lost 5 bases to trimming and J lost 5 bases; unmatched junction nucleotides: 8. Per germline, CDR1 DFQATT and CDR2 SNEGSKA (reference sequence).

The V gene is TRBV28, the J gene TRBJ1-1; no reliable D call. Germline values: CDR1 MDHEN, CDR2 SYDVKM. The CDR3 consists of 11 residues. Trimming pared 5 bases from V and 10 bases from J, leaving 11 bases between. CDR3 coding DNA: TGTGCCAGCAGTAGGACCGAGGTAGCTTTCTTT. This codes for CASSRTEVAFF.

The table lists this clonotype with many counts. The CDR3 coding sequence is TGTGCCAGCAGCTTACCAAGACAGGGGGCCGAGCAGTACTTC. Translation: CASSLPRQGAEQYF. The genes are TRBV11-2 and TRBJ2-7; 10 positions match TRBD1. The CDR3 spans 14 residues. J lost 6 bases, V lost 2 bases, and 4 bases had no gene match. Per germline, CDR1 SGHAT and CDR2 FQNNGV.

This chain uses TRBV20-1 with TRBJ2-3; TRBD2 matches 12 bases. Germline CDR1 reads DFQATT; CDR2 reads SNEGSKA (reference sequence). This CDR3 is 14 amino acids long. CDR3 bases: TGCAGCGCTGGGACTAGCGGGCTCACAGATACGCAGTATTTT. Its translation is CSAGTSGLTDTQYF.

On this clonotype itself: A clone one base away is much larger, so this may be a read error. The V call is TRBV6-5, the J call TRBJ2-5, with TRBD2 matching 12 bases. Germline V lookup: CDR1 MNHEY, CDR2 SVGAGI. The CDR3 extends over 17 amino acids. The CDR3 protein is CASSRGTRTSGMKTQCF. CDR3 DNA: TGTGCCAGCAGTCGGGGCACTCGGACTAGCGGGATGAAGACCCAGTGCTTC.

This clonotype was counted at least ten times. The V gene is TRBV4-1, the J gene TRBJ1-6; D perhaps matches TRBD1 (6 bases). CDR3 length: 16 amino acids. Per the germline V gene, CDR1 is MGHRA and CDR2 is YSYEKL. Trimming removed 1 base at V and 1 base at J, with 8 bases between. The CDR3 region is CASSQGGGSYNSPLHF. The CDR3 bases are TGCGCCAGCAGCCAAGGAGGGGGATCCTATAATTCACCCCTCCACTTT.

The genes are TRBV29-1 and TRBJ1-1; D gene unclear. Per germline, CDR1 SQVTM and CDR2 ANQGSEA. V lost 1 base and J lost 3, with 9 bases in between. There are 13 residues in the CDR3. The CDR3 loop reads CSVEGRLDTEAFF. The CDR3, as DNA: TGCAGCGTTGAAGGACGCTTGGACACTGAAGCTTTCTTT.

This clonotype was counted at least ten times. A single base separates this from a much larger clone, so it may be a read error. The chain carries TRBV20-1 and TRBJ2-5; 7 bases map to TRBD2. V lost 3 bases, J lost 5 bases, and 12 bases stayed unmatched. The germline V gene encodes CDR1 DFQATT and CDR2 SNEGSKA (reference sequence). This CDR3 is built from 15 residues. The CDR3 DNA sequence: TGCAGTGCTAGGCGTGGCGCTATCGGGAGGGAGACCCAGTACTTC. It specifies CSARRGAIGRETQYF.

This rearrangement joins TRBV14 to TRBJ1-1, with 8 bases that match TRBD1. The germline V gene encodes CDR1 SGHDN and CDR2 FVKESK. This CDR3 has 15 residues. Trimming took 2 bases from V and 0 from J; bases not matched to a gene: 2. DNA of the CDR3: TGTGCCAGCAGCCAAAGGACAGGGATGAACACTGAAGCTTTCTTT. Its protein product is CASSQRTGMNTEAFF.

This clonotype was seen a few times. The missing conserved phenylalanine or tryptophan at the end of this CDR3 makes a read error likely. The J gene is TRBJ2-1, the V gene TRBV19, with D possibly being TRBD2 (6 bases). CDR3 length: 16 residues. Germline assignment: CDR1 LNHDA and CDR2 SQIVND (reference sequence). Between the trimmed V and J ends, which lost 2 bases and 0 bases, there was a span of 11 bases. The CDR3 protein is CASSISGSSSYNEQFS. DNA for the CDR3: TGTGCCAGTAGTATAAGCGGGTCGAGCTCCTACAATGAGCAGTTCTCC.

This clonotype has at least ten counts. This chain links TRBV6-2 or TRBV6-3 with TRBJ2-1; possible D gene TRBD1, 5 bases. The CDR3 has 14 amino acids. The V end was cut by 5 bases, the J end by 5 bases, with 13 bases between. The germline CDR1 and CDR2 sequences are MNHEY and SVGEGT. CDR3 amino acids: CASSPRLGHNEQFF. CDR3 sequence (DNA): TGTGCCAGCAGTCCCAGGTTGGGGCACAATGAGCAGTTCTTC.

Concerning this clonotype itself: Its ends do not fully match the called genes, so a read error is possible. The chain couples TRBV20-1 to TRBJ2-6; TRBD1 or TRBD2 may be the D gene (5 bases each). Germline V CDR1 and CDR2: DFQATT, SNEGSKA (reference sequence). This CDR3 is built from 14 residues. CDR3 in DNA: TGCAGTGCTTCCAGGGATTCCGGGGCCAACGTCCCGACTTTC. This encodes CSASRDSGANVPTF.

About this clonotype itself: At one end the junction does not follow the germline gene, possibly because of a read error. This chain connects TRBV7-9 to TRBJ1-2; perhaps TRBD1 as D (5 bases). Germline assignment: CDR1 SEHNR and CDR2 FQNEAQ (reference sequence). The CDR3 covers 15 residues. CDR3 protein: CASRITGLANYGYPF. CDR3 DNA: TGTGCCAGCAGGATTACGGGACTAGCTAACTATGGCTACCCCTTC. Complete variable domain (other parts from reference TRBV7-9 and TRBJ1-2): DTGVSQNPRHKITKRGQNVTFRCDPISEHNRLYWYRQTLGQGPEFLTYFQNEAQLEKSRLLSDRFSAERPKGSFSTLEIQRTEQGDSAMYLCASRITGLANYGYPFGSGTRLTVV.

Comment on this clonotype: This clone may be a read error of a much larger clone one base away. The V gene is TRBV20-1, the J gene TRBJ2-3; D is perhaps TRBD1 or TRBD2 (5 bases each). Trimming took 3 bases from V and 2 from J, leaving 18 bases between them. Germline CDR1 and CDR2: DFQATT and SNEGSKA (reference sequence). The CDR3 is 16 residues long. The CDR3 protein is CSARLGRGPPTDTQYF. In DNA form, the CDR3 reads TGCAGTGCTAGGCTTGGACGGGGACCCCCCACAGATACGCAGTATTTT.

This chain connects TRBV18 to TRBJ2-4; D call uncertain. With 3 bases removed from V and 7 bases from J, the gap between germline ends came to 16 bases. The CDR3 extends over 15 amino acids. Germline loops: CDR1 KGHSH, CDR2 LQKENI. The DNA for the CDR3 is TGTGCCAGCTCACCCGGGTCAAGAGAAGGGAACATTCAGTACTTC. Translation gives CASSPGSREGNIQYF.

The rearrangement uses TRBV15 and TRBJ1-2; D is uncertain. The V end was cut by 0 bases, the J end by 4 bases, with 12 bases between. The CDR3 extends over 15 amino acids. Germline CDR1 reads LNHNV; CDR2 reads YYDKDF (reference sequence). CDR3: CATSRERAEGYGYTF. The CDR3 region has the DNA TGTGCCACCAGCAGAGAAAGGGCAGAAGGCTATGGCTACACCTTC. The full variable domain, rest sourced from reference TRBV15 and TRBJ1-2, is DAMVIQNPRYQVTQFGKPVTLSCSQTLNHNVMYWYQQKSSQAPKLLFHYYDKDFNNEADTPDNFQSRRPNTSFCFLDIRSPGLGDTAMYLCATSRERAEGYGYTFGSGTRLTVV.

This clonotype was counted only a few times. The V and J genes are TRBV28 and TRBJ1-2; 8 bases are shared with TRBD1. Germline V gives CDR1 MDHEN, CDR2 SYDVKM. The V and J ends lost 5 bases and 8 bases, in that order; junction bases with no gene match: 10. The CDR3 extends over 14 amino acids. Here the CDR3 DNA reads TGTGCCAGCAGTAGATCGGACAGGGTAGGAGGCTACACCTTC. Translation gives CASSRSDRVGGYTF.

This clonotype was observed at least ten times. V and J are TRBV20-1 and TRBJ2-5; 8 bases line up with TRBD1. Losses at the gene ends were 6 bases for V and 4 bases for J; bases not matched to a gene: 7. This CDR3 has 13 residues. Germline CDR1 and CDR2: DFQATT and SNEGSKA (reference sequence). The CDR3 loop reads CSAPGGFRETQYF. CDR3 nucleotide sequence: TGCAGTGCACCAGGGGGCTTTCGAGAGACCCAGTACTTC.

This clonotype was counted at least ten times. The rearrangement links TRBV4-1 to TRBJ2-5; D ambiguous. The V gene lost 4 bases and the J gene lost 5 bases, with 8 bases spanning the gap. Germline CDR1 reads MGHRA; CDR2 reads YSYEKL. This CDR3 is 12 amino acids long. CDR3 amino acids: CASSRVGETQYF. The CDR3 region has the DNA TGCGCCAGCAGCCGCGTCGGGGAGACCCAGTACTTC.

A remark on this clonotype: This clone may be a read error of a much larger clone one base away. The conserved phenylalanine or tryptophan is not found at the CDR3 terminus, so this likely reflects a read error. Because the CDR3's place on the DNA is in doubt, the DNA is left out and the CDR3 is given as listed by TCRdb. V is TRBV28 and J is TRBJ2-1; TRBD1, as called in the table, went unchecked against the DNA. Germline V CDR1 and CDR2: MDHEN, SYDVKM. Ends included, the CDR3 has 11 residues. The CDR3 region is CASSLRPLWFS.